This T cell receptor beta chain was identified during a study of cytomegalovirus exposure and HLA in healthy donors. In the PCR, 60 Vbeta and 13 Jbeta primers were used. Using immunoSEQ multiplex PCR, the repertoire was profiled, and TCRdb retains in-frame clones only, with some absent. The table has about 200,000 clones, over 65% seen once. There are 12 residues in the CDR3. V shed 7 bases, J shed 9 bases, and the junction held 8 bases outside the gene matches. In germline, CDR1 is SNHLY, CDR2 FYNNEI. Sequences were obtained from PBMCs. This rearrangement joins TRBV2 to TRBJ1-2; TRBD1 matches at 7 bases. The clonotype was recovered from a man aged 18 to 35 in good health and CMV-seronegative. In nucleotides, the CDR3 is TGTGCCAGCAACACAGGGGCTTTGAGCTACACCTTC. Its translation: CASNTGALSYTF.